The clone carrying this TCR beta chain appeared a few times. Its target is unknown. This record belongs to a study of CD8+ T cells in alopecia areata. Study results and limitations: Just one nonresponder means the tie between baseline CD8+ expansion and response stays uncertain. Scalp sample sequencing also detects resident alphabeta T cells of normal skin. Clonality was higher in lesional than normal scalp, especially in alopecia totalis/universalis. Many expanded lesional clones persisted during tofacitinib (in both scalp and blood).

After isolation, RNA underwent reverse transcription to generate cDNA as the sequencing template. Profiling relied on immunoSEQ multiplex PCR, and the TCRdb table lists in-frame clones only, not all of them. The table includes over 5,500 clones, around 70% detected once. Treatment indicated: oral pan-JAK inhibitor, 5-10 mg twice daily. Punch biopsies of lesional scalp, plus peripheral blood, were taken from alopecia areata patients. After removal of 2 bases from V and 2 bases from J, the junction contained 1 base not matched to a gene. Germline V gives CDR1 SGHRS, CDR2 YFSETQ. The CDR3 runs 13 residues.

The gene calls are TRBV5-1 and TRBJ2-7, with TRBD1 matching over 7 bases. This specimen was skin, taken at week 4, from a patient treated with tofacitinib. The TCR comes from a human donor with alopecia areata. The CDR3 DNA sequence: TGCGCCAGCAGCTTCGGGACAGCCTACGAGCAGTACTTC. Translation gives CASSFGTAYEQYF.